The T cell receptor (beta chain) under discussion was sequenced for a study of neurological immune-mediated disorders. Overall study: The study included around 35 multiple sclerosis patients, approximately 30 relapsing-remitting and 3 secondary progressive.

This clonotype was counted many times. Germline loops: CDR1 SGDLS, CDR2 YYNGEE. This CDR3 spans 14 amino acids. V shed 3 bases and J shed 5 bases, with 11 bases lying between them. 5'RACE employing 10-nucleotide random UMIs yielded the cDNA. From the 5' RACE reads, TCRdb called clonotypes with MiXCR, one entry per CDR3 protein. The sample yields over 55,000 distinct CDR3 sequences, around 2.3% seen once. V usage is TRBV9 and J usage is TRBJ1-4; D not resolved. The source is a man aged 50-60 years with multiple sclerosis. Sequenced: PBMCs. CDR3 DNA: TGTGCCAGCAGCGCGACAATGTTAAATGAAAAACTGTTTTTT. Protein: CASSATMLNEKLFF. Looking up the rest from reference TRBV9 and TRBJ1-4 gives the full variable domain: DSGVTQTPKHLITATGQRVTLRCSPRSGDLSVYWYQQSLDQGLQFLIQYYNGEERAKGNILERFSAQQFPDLHSELNLSSLELGDSALYFCASSATMLNEKLFFGSGTQLSVL.